Listed below are T cell receptor beta chains from one sample, sequenced in a study of blood T cell repertoires in COVID-19. Some clones are missing from TCRdb's copy, which holds only in-frame ones; the method was immunoSEQ multiplex PCR. The data show 150,000 to 200,000 clones, with roughly 88% seen just once and roughly 3% held by the top ten. Sequencing used peripheral blood. These receptors originate from a man aged 55-75 years with acute or convalescent COVID-19. Both conserved end residues are part of each CDR3. The D gene is left open where the match is weak. Clone size is not always given. Where it is, it says once, few, many or a class for expanded clones.

D gene,J gene,V gene,clone size,CDR3 protein,CDR3 DNA
-,TRBJ1-1,TRBV10-3,-,CAISEPMRRTEAFF,TGTGCCATCAGTGAGCCAATGAGGAGGACTGAAGCTTTCTTT
-,TRBJ2-7,TRBV12-3/TRBV12-4,-,CASSFQEQYEQYF,TGTGCCAGCAGTTTCCAGGAACAGTATGAGCAGTACTTC
TRBD1,TRBJ1-5,TRBV29-1,-,CSVEIEGYRGTSPQHF,TGCAGCGTTGAGATCGAAGGCTACAGGGGGACGTCACCCCAGCATTTT
TRBD1,TRBJ1-2,TRBV6-1,-,CASSEALGAGGSRGYTF,TGTGCCAGCAGTGAAGCGTTGGGGGCAGGGGGCAGTCGGGGCTACACCTTC
-,TRBJ1-3,TRBV6-5,once,CASSPHRAGNTIYF,TGTGCCAGCAGTCCCCACAGGGCTGGAAACACCATATATTTT
-,TRBJ1-6,TRBV7-2,-,CASSSRGGYNSPLHF,TGTGCCAGCAGCTCGCGGGGGGGCTATAATTCACCCCTCCACTTT
TRBD2,TRBJ2-7,TRBV11-2,-,CASSPQGTSGIYEQYF,TGTGCCAGCAGCCCGCAAGGGACTAGCGGGATCTACGAGCAGTACTTC
TRBD1,TRBJ2-2,TRBV19,once,CASSIAPGQGVYGGELFF,TGTGCCAGTAGTATAGCCCCCGGACAGGGTGTGTACGGCGGGGAGCTGTTTTTT
-,TRBJ2-1,TRBV18,-,CASSPGQGLNEQFF,TGTGCCAGCTCACCTGGCCAGGGGCTCAATGAGCAGTTCTTC
-,TRBJ2-5,TRBV28,-,CASSTGTSLETQYF,TGTGCCAGCAGTACAGGGACGAGTTTGGAGACCCAGTACTTC
-,TRBJ1-1,TRBV5-1,-,CASALGTEAFF,TGCGCCAGCGCGCTAGGCACTGAAGCTTTCTTT
-,TRBJ2-1,TRBV9,-,CASSPQLDYYYEQFF,TGTGCCAGCAGCCCTCAACTGGACTATTACTATGAGCAGTTCTTC
TRBD1,TRBJ1-4,TRBV7-8,few,CASSLVTGARGEREKLFF,TGTGCCAGCAGCTTAGTGACAGGGGCGAGGGGCGAGCGGGAAAAACTGTTTTTT
TRBD2,TRBJ2-7,TRBV5-1,once,CASSRSGGVAGVLYEQYF,TGCGCCAGCAGCCGCTCCGGGGGTGTCGCGGGAGTTCTATACGAGCAGTACTTC
-,TRBJ2-7,TRBV5-1,-,CASSLDTSWEQYF,TGCGCCAGCAGCTTGGACACCTCTTGGGAGCAGTACTTC
-,TRBJ2-1,TRBV7-2,-,CASSLDRGGGEQFF,TGTGCCAGCAGCTTAGATAGGGGGGGAGGTGAGCAGTTCTTC
-,TRBJ2-2,TRBV6-4,few,CASSDSAAPGELFF,TGTGCCAGCAGTGACTCGGCGGCGCCCGGGGAGCTGTTTTTT
-,TRBJ2-5,TRBV5-4,-,CASSFNQETQYF,TGTGCCAGCAGCTTCAACCAAGAGACCCAGTACTTC
-,TRBJ1-3,TRBV7-2,many,CASSLGHSGNTIYF,TGTGCCAGCAGCTTAGGTCACTCTGGAAACACCATATATTTT
-,TRBJ2-5,TRBV24-1,-,CATSDLRETQYF,TGTGCCACCAGTGATTTGCGAGAGACCCAGTACTTC
-,TRBJ2-2,TRBV2,-,CASKRTGELFF,TGTGCCAGCAAACGGACCGGGGAGCTGTTTTTT
TRBD1,TRBJ1-1,TRBV5-1,-,CASSFNTGVPNTEAFF,TGCGCCAGCAGCTTTAATACAGGGGTACCGAACACTGAAGCTTTCTTT
-,TRBJ2-1,TRBV11-2,once,CASSWRSSYNEQFF,TGTGCCAGCAGCTGGCGGAGCTCCTACAATGAGCAGTTCTTC
-,TRBJ1-1,TRBV3-1/TRBV3-2,-,CASSHPGGNTEAFF,TGTGCCAGCAGCCATCCGGGGGGGAACACTGAAGCTTTCTTT
TRBD2,TRBJ2-1,TRBV30,-,CAWSVSGTYNEQFF,TGTGCCTGGAGTGTAAGCGGGACCTACAATGAGCAGTTCTTC
-,TRBJ2-5,TRBV2,-,CASSEGVLLETQYF,TGTGCCAGCAGTGAAGGTGTTCTCTTAGAGACCCAGTACTTC
TRBD1,TRBJ2-2,TRBV3-1/TRBV3-2,-,CASSRTGEGGELFF,TGTGCCAGCAGCCGGACAGGGGAAGGCGGGGAGCTGTTTTTT
-,TRBJ2-1,TRBV7-2,-,CASSLVAPPRLSSYNEQFF,TGTGCCAGCAGCTTAGTCGCCCCACCTAGATTAAGTTCCTACAATGAGCAGTTCTTC
TRBD1,TRBJ1-5,TRBV19,-,CASSYDRGGNQPQHF,TGTGCCAGTAGTTACGACAGGGGCGGCAATCAGCCCCAGCATTTT
TRBD1,TRBJ1-2,TRBV5-8,-,CASSFGDRSNYGYTF,TGTGCCAGCAGCTTTGGGGACAGATCTAACTATGGCTACACCTTC
-,TRBJ2-5,TRBV7-2,-,CASSLPGAGSETQYF,TGTGCCAGCAGCCTACCAGGGGCAGGGTCGGAGACCCAGTACTTC
-,TRBJ2-7,TRBV18,-,CASSLGRESYEQYF,TGTGCCAGCTCACTTGGCAGGGAATCCTACGAGCAGTACTTC
-,TRBJ1-2,TRBV2,-,CASSEVAPYGYTF,TGTGCCAGCAGTGAGGTGGCACCCTATGGCTACACCTTC
-,TRBJ2-1,TRBV27,-,CASRILSGLEQFF,TGTGCCAGCAGAATCCTCAGCGGCCTTGAGCAGTTCTTC
-,TRBJ1-4,TRBV5-1,-,CASSLGGASEKLFF,TGCGCCAGCAGCTTGGGTGGGGCGAGTGAAAAACTGTTTTTT
-,TRBJ2-7,TRBV28,-,CASSLLGQAYEQYF,TGTGCCAGCAGTTTGCTGGGACAAGCCTACGAGCAGTACTTC
TRBD1,TRBJ2-3,TRBV5-1,-,CASSFQGAQADTQYF,TGCGCCAGCAGCTTTCAGGGGGCGCAAGCAGATACGCAGTATTTT
TRBD1,TRBJ2-6,TRBV7-3,-,CASSRIGTGPPLVGANVLTF,TGTGCCAGCAGCCGAATTGGGACAGGGCCTCCCTTAGTAGGGGCCAACGTCCTGACTTTC
TRBD2,TRBJ2-3,TRBV7-9,-,CASSLAAGGRTDTQYF,TGTGCCAGCAGCTTAGCGGCGGGAGGACGCACAGATACGCAGTATTTT